This TCR beta chain was profiled in a study of blood T cell repertoires in COVID-19. As handled by the study authors: The authors estimated nucleated cell counts from reference gene primer amplification. Assay used: immunoSEQ multiplex PCR; TCRdb lists only in-frame clones, some missing. V, J and clone size reflect that table, while D and trimming were determined from the DNA. The repertoire includes roughly 100,000 clones, 76% of them detected once, and 5% to 8% sits in the top ten. The J segment lost 7 bases and the V segment lost 3 bases, leaving 3 bases of the junction unmatched. The length of the CDR3 is 13 residues.

V usage is TRBV12-3 or TRBV12-4 and J usage is TRBJ1-5; 7 bases map to TRBD1. Sequencing was carried out using peripheral blood. This clonotype originated in a man older than 75 with COVID-19, enrolled during active disease. The DNA for the CDR3 is TGTGCCAGCAGTTTCCAGGGGGGACAGCCCCAGCATTTT. Translating it yields CASSFQGGQPQHF.